The 25 T cell receptor beta chains in this list originate from one sample, sequenced in a study of the immune and genomic landscape of osteosarcoma. Only in-frame clones appear in the TCRdb table, and some are missing; sequencing was by immunoSEQ multiplex PCR. The repertoire holds under 2,000 clones, less than 80% seen once, with under 20% in the top ten. Sequencing input: primary tumor tissue from the T10 vertebra. The receptors derive from a man aged 18 to 29 with osteosarcoma.

V gene TRBV2 combines with J gene TRBJ2-1, with 9 nucleotides matching TRBD2. Trimming removed 4 bases from V and 6 bases from J; junction bases left unmatched: 4. The length of the CDR3 is 14 residues. CDR1 and CDR2 from the germline V gene are SNHLY and FYNNEI. CDR3 bases: TGTGCCAGCAGTGGGCTAGCGGGGTTCAATGAGCAGTTCTTC. Protein: CASSGLAGFNEQFF.

This chain joins TRBV6-1 and TRBJ2-5; D may correspond to TRBD1 or TRBD2 (6 bases each). This CDR3 has 13 residues. From germline, CDR1 is MNHNS and CDR2 SASEGT. Trimming took off 11 bases at V and 11 bases at J, with 24 bases between the two ends. The CDR3 coding sequence is TGTGCCGGGGGCCTTTCGGCATTTCGGGAGCAGTACTTC. This encodes CAGGLSAFREQYF.

About this clone itself: The identical CDR3 is also encoded by other nucleotide sequences in the sample. The chain carries TRBV11-2 and TRBJ2-5; D is possibly TRBD1 or TRBD2 (5 bases each). Trimming stripped 1 base from V and 5 bases from J, with 17 bases between. Germline V gene lookup returns CDR1 SGHAT and CDR2 FQNNGV. There are 16 residues in the CDR3. The DNA of the CDR3 is TGTGCCAGCAGCTTAGTCGGGGACGGTGGTGGGGAGACCCAGTACTTC. It specifies CASSLVGDGGGETQYF.

The genes are TRBV5-6 and TRBJ1-1; no clear D. The CDR3 sequence is 14 residues long. Between the trimmed V and J ends, which lost 1 base and 3 bases, there was a span of 10 bases. Germline CDR1 reads SGHDT; CDR2 reads YYEEEE. CDR3 sequence: CASSLWHVHTEAFF. CDR3 DNA: TGTGCCAGCAGCTTGTGGCATGTCCACACTGAAGCTTTCTTT.

The chain uses TRBV11-2 and TRBJ2-1, with D perhaps TRBD1 or TRBD2 (6 bases each). Per the germline V gene, CDR1 is SGHAT and CDR2 is FQNNGV. This CDR3 has 12 amino acids. In DNA, the CDR3 is TGTGCGGCGCTAGGGGGGCACAATGAGCAGTTCTTC. It is translated as CAALGGHNEQFF. The full variable domain, with the rest looked up from reference TRBV11-2 and TRBJ2-1, is EAGVAQSPRYKIIEKRQSVAFWCNPISGHATLYWYQQILGQGPKLLIQFQNNGVVDDSQLPKDRFSAERLKGVDSTLKIQPAKLEDSAVYLCAALGGHNEQFFGPGTRLTVL.

This clone has just a few counts. The chain is built from TRBV5-4 and TRBJ2-1, with 7 bases lining up with TRBD1. The CDR3 covers 14 residues. V lost 4 bases to trimming and J lost 2 bases; unmatched junction nucleotides: 3. Germline CDR1 reads SGHNT; CDR2 reads YYREEE (reference sequence). CDR3 loop: CASSMGQPYNEQFF. The DNA for the CDR3 is TGTGCCAGCAGCATGGGACAGCCCTACAATGAGCAGTTCTTC.

This clone was seen only a few times. The V call is TRBV28, the J call TRBJ1-6; D not certain. V lost 8 bases to trimming and J lost 2 bases, with 10 bases between them. This CDR3 spans 14 amino acids. Germline CDR1 and CDR2: MDHEN and SYDVKM. CDR3 nucleotide sequence: TGTGCCAGCGGTTGGGCAACCTATAATTCACCCCTCCACTTT. Its translation: CASGWATYNSPLHF.

The V call is TRBV6-1, the J call TRBJ1-5, with 8 nucleotides matching TRBD1. With V trimmed by 6 bases and J by 3 bases, 4 bases remained unmatched. Germline CDR1 is MNHNS and CDR2 is SASEGT. The CDR3 extends over 14 amino acids. Here the CDR3 DNA reads TGTGCCAGCAGGAAGACAGGGGACAATCAGCCCCAGCATTTT. This gives the protein CASRKTGDNQPQHF.

This clone was observed once. The rearrangement uses TRBV10-3 and TRBJ2-5, with a tentative D call TRBD2 (6 bases). The V end lost 0 bases, the J end lost 5 bases, and 10 bases lay between the germline ends. The germline V gene has CDR1 ENHRY and CDR2 SYGVKD. The CDR3 is 14 amino acids. CDR3 region: CAISESAGGETQYF. The CDR3 DNA is TGTGCCATCAGTGAGTCGGCTGGGGGGGAGACCCAGTACTTC.

This chain joins TRBV5-4 and TRBJ2-6; D remains unclear. CDR1 is SGHNT and CDR2 is YYREEE in the germline V gene (reference sequence). The V end was cut by 5 bases, the J end by 0 bases, with 9 bases between. CDR3 length: 15 residues. Written as DNA, the CDR3 is TGTGCCAGCAGGGACGCGAACTCTGGGGCCAACGTCCTGACTTTC. Protein sequence: CASRDANSGANVLTF.

The chain uses TRBV6-5 and TRBJ1-2, with 9 bases identical to TRBD1. There are 14 residues in the CDR3. Germline trimming cut 5 bases from V and 8 bases from J; bases unmatched to any gene: 9. CDR1 is MNHEY, CDR2 SVGAGI, per germline. This chain's CDR3 is CASSPGQGITGYTF. CDR3 DNA: TGTGCCAGCAGTCCTGGACAGGGGATAACCGGCTACACCTTC.

The chain has TRBV7-9 and TRBJ1-2; no firm D call. This CDR3 is built from 17 residues. Germline loops: CDR1 SEHNR, CDR2 FQNEAQ (reference sequence). V was shortened by 1 base and J by 4 bases, with 19 bases between the two germline ends. The CDR3 region has the DNA TGTGCCAGCAGCTTAGAGGCGTCAGCGTGGGGTGTCTATGGCTACACCTTC. Amino acids: CASSLEASAWGVYGYTF.

Here the CDR3 reads CASSPGADTQYF. The CDR3 DNA sequence: TGTGCCAGCAGTCCAGGGGCAGATACGCAGTATTTT. This chain connects TRBV6-6 to TRBJ2-3; a weak D match, TRBD1 (6 bases). Germline CDR1 MNHNY, CDR2 SVGAGI (reference sequence). V was trimmed by 5 bases and J by 4 bases, leaving 7 bases between them. The CDR3 covers 12 residues.

V and J are TRBV6-1 and TRBJ1-2, with D perhaps TRBD1 (5 bases). This CDR3 has 15 residues. Trimming took 6 bases from V and 0 from J, leaving 14 bases between them. Germline values: CDR1 MNHNS, CDR2 SASEGT. CDR3 nucleotide sequence: TGTGCCAGCAGCCAAGGTGGGGGAGCTAACTATGGCTACACCTTC. Translation: CASSQGGGANYGYTF.

Only one count was recorded for this clone. The rearrangement uses TRBV13 and TRBJ2-2; 11 nucleotides agree with TRBD2. V dropped 4 bases and J dropped 6; count of bases not matched to a gene: 7. Per the germline V gene, CDR1 is PRHDT and CDR2 is FYEKMQ (reference sequence). The CDR3 extends over 16 amino acids. DNA of the CDR3: TGTGCCAGCAGCTGGCGTAGCGGGGGGGCCGCCGGGGAGCTGTTTTTT. Translating gives CASSWRSGGAAGELFF.

The rearrangement uses TRBV12-5 and TRBJ2-5; D is ambiguous. V lost 3 bases, J lost 4 bases, and 12 bases lay in between. CDR3 length: 14 residues. The germline gives CDR1 LGHNT, CDR2 FRNRAP. CDR3 amino acids: CASGLSNIGETQYF. The CDR3, as DNA: TGTGCTAGTGGTTTATCTAACATAGGAGAGACCCAGTACTTC.

The rearrangement uses TRBV5-4 and TRBJ2-3, with TRBD1 as a possible D gene (6 bases). Trimming took 4 bases from V and 5 from J, leaving 8 bases between them. Germline V gene data show CDR1 as SGHNT and CDR2 as YYREEE (reference sequence). The CDR3 loop spans 12 amino acids. The CDR3 DNA reads TGTGCCAGCAGCGGACAGCGAGATACGCAGTATTTT. Protein sequence: CASSGQRDTQYF.

By sample share, this clone is large (0.1 to 1%). The rearrangement uses TRBV7-9 and TRBJ1-6; TRBD1 agrees at 9 bases. The CDR3 has 17 amino acids. Germline trimming cut 4 bases from V and 10 bases from J; bases unmatched to any gene: 14. CDR1 is SEHNR and CDR2 is FQNEAQ in the germline V gene (reference sequence). CDR3 DNA sequence: TGTGCCAGCAGCTCCCAGGATTTACAGGGGGCAAGATCACCCCTCCACTTT. Amino acids: CASSSQDLQGARSPLHF.

This clone was seen only a few times. The chain is built from TRBV7-9 and TRBJ1-2; unclear D gene. Germline V gives CDR1 SEHNR, CDR2 FQNEAQ (reference sequence). V lost 7 bases and J lost 4, with 13 bases in between. This CDR3 has 13 amino acids. This CDR3 reads CASNDDKPYGYTF. CDR3 in DNA: TGTGCCAGCAACGACGACAAACCCTATGGCTACACCTTC.

This clone has a handful of counts. V and J are TRBV7-9 and TRBJ1-2, with D possibly TRBD1 on 5 matching bases. Trimming shortened V by 1 base and J by 0 bases, and 6 bases separated the two germline ends. The CDR3 is made up of 14 amino acids. Germline V gene lookup returns CDR1 SEHNR and CDR2 FQNEAQ (reference sequence). In nucleotides, the CDR3 is TGTGCCAGCAGCTTAGACAGGACTAACTATGGCTACACCTTC. Translated: CASSLDRTNYGYTF.

The V call is TRBV5-1, the J call TRBJ2-2; the D is unclear. This CDR3 region has 16 residues. Per the germline V gene, CDR1 is SGHRS and CDR2 is YFSETQ. V gave up 0 bases and J gave up 1 base, with 10 bases separating them. The CDR3 loop reads CASSLAPGRNTGELFF. In DNA form, the CDR3 reads TGCGCCAGCAGCTTGGCCCCTGGACGGAACACCGGGGAGCTGTTTTTT.

On this clone itself: The sample contains more than one DNA sequence encoding this CDR3. V usage is TRBV29-1 and J usage is TRBJ2-7, with a tentative D call TRBD2 (7 bases). V gave up 7 bases and J gave up 7 bases, with 23 bases separating them. Germline assignment: CDR1 SQVTM and CDR2 ANQGSEA. The CDR3 runs 14 residues. CDR3 amino acids: CSGRGWGGRQEQYF. The CDR3 region has the DNA TGCAGCGGGCGAGGGTGGGGGGGCCGTCAGGAGCAGTACTTC.

The chain carries TRBV14 and TRBJ1-2; TRBD1 matches 7 bases. This CDR3 is built from 15 residues. Germline assignment: CDR1 SGHDN and CDR2 FVKESK. Germline trimming cut 6 bases from V and 8 bases from J; bases unmatched to any gene: 15. CDR3 protein: CASRMTGTTLGGYTF. The CDR3 region has the DNA TGTGCCAGCAGAATGACAGGGACGACCTTGGGCGGCTACACCTTC. The full variable domain, in which reference TRBV14 and TRBJ1-2 provide the parts outside the CDR3, is EAGVTQFPSHSVIEKGQTVTLRCDPISGHDNLYWYRRVMGKEIKFLLHFVKESKQDESGMPNNRFLAERTGGTYSTLKVQPAELEDSGVYFCASRMTGTTLGGYTFGSGTRLTVV.

The J gene is TRBJ1-4, the V gene TRBV30; D remains ambiguous. The CDR3 is 16 amino acids. Trimming took off 0 bases at V and 5 bases at J, with 16 bases between the two ends. Germline V gene lookup returns CDR1 GTSNPN and CDR2 SVGIG (reference sequence). The CDR3 sequence: CAWSVGPGRQNEKLFF. The CDR3 DNA is TGTGCCTGGAGTGTAGGTCCCGGACGGCAGAATGAAAAACTGTTTTTT. The full variable domain, in which reference TRBV30 and TRBJ1-4 provide the parts outside the CDR3, is SQTIHQWPATLVQPVGSPLSLECTVEGTSNPNLYWYRQAAGRGLQLLFYSVGIGQISSEVPQNLSASRPQDRQFILSSKKLLLSDSGFYLCAWSVGPGRQNEKLFFGSGTQLSVL.

This clone was counted between two and nine times. The chain employs TRBV5-4 and TRBJ2-6, with D uncertain. Germline V CDR1 and CDR2: SGHNT, YYREEE (reference sequence). The CDR3 runs to 15 residues. V was pared by 0 bases and J by 1 base, with 5 bases between. CDR3: CASSLGLSGANVLTF. DNA of the CDR3: TGTGCCAGCAGCTTGGGGTTGTCTGGGGCCAACGTCCTGACTTTC.